This T cell receptor (beta chain) was sequenced for a study of T cell responses to AZD1222 COVID-19 vaccine. Study-wide points: Regions 160-218 and 743-854 held dominance among vaccine-associated CD4 TCRs, which spanned spike. Scientists sampled the repertoires only once the peak T cell response had passed. Donors in the cohort were predominantly white British and more often female, and clonal diversity was possibly underestimated.

This CDR3 comprises 15 residues. Between the trimmed V and J ends, which lost 4 bases and 8 bases, there was a span of 20 bases. The V gene's germline CDR1 is LGHDT and CDR2 YNNKEL (reference sequence). A note on this clone: Antigen unknown.

TCRdb's copy holds only in-frame clones and misses some; the assay was immunoSEQ multiplex PCR. The repertoire holds about 120,000 clones, with roughly 89% as singletons. This sample comprised peripheral blood, obtained on day 0 of MenACWY control vaccination. This chain connects TRBV3-1 (or the pseudogene TRBV3-2) to TRBJ1-2; D unresolved. This clonotype was obtained from an adult in good health. Here the CDR3 DNA reads TGTGCCAGCAGCCCCCGGGGAGGGATAGATTACGGCTACACCTTC. This sequence encodes CASSPRGGIDYGYTF.